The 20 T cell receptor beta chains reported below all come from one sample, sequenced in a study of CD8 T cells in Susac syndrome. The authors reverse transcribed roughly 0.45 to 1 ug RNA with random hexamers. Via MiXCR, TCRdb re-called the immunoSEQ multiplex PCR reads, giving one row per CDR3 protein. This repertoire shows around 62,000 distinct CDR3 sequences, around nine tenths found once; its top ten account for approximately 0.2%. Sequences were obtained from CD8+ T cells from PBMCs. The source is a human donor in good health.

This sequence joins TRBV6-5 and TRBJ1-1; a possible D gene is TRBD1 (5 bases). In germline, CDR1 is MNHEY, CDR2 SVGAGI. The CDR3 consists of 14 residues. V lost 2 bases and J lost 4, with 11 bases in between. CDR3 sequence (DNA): TGTGCCAGCAGTTACCACTACGGGGCCACTGAAGCTTTCTTT. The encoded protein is CASSYHYGATEAFF.

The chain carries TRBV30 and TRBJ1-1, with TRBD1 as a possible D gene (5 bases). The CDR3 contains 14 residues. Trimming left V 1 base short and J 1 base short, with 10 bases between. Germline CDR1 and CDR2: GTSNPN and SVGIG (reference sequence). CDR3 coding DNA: TGTGCCTGGAGTGGCTACAGGCGGAACACTGAAGCTTTCTTT. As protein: CAWSGYRRNTEAFF. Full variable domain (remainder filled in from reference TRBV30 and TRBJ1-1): SQTIHQWPATLVQPVGSPLSLECTVEGTSNPNLYWYRQAAGRGLQLLFYSVGIGQISSEVPQNLSASRPQDRQFILSSKKLLLSDSGFYLCAWSGYRRNTEAFFGQGTRLTVV.

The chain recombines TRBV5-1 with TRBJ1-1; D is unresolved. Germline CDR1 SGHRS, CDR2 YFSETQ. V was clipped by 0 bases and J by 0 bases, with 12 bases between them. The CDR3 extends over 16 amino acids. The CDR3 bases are TGCGCCAGCAGCTTGGAACAAAGGTATATGAACACTGAAGCTTTCTTT. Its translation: CASSLEQRYMNTEAFF.

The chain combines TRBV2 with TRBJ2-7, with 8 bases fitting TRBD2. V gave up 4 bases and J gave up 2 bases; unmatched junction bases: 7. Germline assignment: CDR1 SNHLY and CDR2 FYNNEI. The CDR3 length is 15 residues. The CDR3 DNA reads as TGTGCCAGCAGTGCCACTGACGGGGGGGCCTACGAGCAGTACTTC. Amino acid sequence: CASSATDGGAYEQYF.

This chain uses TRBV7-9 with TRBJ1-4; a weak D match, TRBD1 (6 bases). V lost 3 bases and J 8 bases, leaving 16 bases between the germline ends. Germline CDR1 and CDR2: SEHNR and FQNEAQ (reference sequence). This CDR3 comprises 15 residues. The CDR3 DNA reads TGTGCCAGCAGCTTCCTACAGGGTGGGGAGGAAAAACTGTTTTTT. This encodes CASSFLQGGEEKLFF.

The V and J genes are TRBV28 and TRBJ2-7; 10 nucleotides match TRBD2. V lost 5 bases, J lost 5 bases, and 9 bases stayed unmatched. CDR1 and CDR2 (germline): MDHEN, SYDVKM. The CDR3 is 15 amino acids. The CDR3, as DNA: TGTGCCAGCAGTCCTTCAGCGGGGGGGCCCCACGAGCAGTACTTC. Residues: CASSPSAGGPHEQYF.

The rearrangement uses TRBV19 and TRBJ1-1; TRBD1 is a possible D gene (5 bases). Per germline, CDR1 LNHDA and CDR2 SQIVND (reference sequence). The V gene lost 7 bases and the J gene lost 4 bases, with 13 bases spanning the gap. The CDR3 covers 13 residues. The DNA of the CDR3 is TGTGCCAGTACCCAGGGAAGGGGCACTGAAGCTTTCTTT. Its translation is CASTQGRGTEAFF. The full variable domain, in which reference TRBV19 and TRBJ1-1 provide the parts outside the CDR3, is DGGITQSPKYLFRKEGQNVTLSCEQNLNHDAMYWYRQDPGQGLRLIYYSQIVNDFQKGDIAEGYSVSREKKESFPLTVTSAQKNPTAFYLCASTQGRGTEAFFGQGTRLTVV.

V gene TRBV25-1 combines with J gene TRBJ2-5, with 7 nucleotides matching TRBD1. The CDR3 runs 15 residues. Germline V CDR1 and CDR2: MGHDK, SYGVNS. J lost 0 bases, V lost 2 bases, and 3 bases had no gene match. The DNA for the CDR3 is TGTGCCAGCAGTGAAGCTGGACAGGACCAAGAGACCCAGTACTTC. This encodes CASSEAGQDQETQYF.

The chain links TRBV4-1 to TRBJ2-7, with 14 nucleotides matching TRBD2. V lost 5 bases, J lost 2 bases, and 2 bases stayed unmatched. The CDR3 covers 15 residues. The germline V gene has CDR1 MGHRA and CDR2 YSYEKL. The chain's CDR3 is CASSLTSGGAYEQYF. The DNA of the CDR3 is TGCGCCAGCAGCTTGACTAGCGGGGGGGCCTACGAGCAGTACTTC.

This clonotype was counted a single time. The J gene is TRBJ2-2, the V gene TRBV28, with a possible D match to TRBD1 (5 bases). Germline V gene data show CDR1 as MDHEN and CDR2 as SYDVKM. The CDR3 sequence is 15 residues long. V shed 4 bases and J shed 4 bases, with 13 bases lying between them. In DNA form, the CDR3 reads TGTGCCAGCAGTTCCATCAGGGATTCCACCGGGGAGCTGTTTTTT. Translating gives CASSSIRDSTGELFF.

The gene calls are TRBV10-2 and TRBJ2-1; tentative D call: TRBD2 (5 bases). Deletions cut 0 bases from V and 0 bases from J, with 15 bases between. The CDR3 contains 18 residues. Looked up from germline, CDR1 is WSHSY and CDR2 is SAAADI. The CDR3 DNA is TGCGCCAGCAGTGAGTCGGGAGCTTGGAGATTCTCCTACAATGAGCAGTTCTTC. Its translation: CASSESGAWRFSYNEQFF.

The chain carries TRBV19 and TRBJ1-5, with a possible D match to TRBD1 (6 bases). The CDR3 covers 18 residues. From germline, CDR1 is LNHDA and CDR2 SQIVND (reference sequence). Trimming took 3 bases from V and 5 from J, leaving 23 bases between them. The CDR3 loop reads CASSIPSLYREEHQPQHF. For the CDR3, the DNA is TGTGCCAGTAGTATCCCCTCGCTATACAGGGAAGAGCATCAGCCCCAGCATTTT. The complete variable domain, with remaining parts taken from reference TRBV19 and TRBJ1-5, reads DGGITQSPKYLFRKEGQNVTLSCEQNLNHDAMYWYRQDPGQGLRLIYYSQIVNDFQKGDIAEGYSVSREKKESFPLTVTSAQKNPTAFYLCASSIPSLYREEHQPQHFGDGTRLSIL.

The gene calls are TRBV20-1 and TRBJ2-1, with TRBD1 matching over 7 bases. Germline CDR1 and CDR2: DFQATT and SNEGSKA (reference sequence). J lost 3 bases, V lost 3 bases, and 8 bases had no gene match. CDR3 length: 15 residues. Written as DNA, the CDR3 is TGCAGTGCTAGCCTCCGGCAGGGGGTCTACAATGAGCAGTTCTTC. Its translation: CSASLRQGVYNEQFF.

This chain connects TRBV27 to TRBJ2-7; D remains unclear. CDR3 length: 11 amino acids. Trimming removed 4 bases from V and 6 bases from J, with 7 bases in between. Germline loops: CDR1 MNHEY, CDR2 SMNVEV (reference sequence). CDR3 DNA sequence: TGTGCCAGCAGTTCGTCCGGCGAGCAGTACTTC. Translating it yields CASSSSGEQYF.

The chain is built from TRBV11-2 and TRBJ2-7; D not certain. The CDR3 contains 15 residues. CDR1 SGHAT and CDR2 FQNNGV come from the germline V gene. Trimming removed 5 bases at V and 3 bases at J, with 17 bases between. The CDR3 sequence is CASSQFAIVGYEQYF. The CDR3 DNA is TGTGCCAGCAGCCAGTTCGCCATCGTTGGCTACGAGCAGTACTTC.

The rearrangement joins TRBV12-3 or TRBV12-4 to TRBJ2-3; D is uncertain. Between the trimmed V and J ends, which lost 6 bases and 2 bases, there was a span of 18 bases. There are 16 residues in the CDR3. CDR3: CASRPPVGPNTDTQYF. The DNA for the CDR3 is TGTGCCAGCAGACCGCCGGTAGGGCCCAACACAGATACGCAGTATTTT.

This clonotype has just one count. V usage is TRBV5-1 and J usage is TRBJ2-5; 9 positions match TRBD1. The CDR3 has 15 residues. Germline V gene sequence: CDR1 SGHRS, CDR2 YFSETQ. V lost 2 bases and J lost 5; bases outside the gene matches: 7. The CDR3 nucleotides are TGCGCCAGCAGCTTTGCCACAGGGGGCCCGGAGACCCAGTACTTC. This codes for CASSFATGGPETQYF. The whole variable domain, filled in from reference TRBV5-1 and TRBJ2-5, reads KAGVTQTPRYLIKTRGQQVTLSCSPISGHRSVSWYQQTPGQGLQFLFEYFSETQRNKGNFPGRFSGRQFSNSRSEMNVSTLELGDSALYLCASSFATGGPETQYFGPGTRLLVL.

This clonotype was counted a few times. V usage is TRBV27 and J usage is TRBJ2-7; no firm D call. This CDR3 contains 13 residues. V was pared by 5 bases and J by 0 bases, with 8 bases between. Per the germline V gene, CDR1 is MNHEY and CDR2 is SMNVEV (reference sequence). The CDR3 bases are TGTGCCAGCAGTCCCCGGACCTCCTACGAGCAGTACTTC. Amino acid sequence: CASSPRTSYEQYF.

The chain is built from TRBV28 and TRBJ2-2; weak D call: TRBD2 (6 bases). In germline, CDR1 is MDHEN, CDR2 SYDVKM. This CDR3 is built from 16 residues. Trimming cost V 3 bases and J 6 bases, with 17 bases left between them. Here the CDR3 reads CASSFSGTLLAGELFF. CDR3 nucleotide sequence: TGTGCCAGCAGTTTTTCCGGGACTCTACTGGCCGGGGAGCTGTTTTTT.

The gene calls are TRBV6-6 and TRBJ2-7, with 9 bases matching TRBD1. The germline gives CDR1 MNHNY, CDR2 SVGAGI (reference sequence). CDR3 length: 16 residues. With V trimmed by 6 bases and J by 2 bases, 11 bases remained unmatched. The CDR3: CASSWDRDLATYEQYF. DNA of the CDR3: TGTGCCAGCAGCTGGGACAGGGATTTAGCAACCTACGAGCAGTACTTC.